What follows is one T cell receptor beta chain and its context. Its antigen is not known. The source of the sample is a study of vaccination and CD4 T cells after COVID-19. The assay that was used to sequence DNA from cultured CD4+ T cells was the Oncomine TCR Beta short-read assay. TCRdb redid the calling of the PCR reads with MiXCR, one entry per CDR3 protein. Of over 20,000 distinct CDR3 sequences in the sample, less than 40% were seen once. Indicated time point: late sampling 161 to 241 days after vaccination in three convalescent patients. The treatment was: roughly nine-day PBMC culture with coronavirus spike peptide pools or control peptides (ViraFEST assay). The ViraFEST method relied on peptide pools to expand antigen-specific T cells, followed by TCR sequencing. The germline V gene has CDR1 WSHSY and CDR2 SAAADI. The CDR3 is 11 residues long. V gave up 3 bases and J gave up 11 bases, with 9 bases separating them.

The input for sequencing was CD4+ T cells from blood, cultured in vitro, taken about 7 months after SARS-CoV-2 vaccination. J is TRBJ2-3 and V is TRBV10-2, with D maybe TRBD1 (6 bases). The TCR sequence derives from a human donor who had recovered from COVID-19. The CDR3 spells CASSDRGWQYF. CDR3 nucleotide sequence: TGCGCCAGCAGTGACAGGGGATGGCAGTATTTT.